This entry is about one T cell receptor beta chain. Antigen specificity is unknown. These data are taken from a study of blood T cells in healthy people across ages. This CDR3 comprises 17 residues. The germline gives CDR1 LGHDT, CDR2 YNNKEL (reference sequence). The V and J ends lost 4 bases and 2 bases, in that order; junction bases with no gene match: 12. Broader study findings: Diversity estimated from one million T cells was considered an underestimate.

Peripheral blood samples of roughly 9.8 milliliters were drawn from each donor. Per sample, at least 5 micrograms of total RNA were extracted. Then a second PCR, running about 7 to 11 cycles, was carried out with a sample-barcoded 5' primer and a J-beta primer mix. TCRdb redid the calling of the 5' RACE reads with MiXCR, one entry per CDR3 protein. The profile shows about 1.4 million distinct CDR3 sequences, approximately 59% of them singletons. This TCR derives from a man younger than 35 in good health. The chain uses TRBV3-1 and TRBJ2-3, with 7 bases aligning to TRBD2. What was sequenced was blood. The CDR3 spells CASSPRAGSLNTDTQYF. The CDR3 nucleotides read TGTGCCAGCAGCCCCCGAGCGGGGTCCTTGAACACAGATACGCAGTATTTT.